A single TCR beta chain is shown here with its context. Its cognate antigen is unknown. In the PCR, 60 Vbeta and 13 Jbeta primers were used. Using immunoSEQ multiplex PCR, the repertoire was profiled, and TCRdb retains in-frame clones only, with some absent. This sample yields 210,000 or so clones, of which 82% are seen a single time; 0.58% belongs to the top ten. The sample comes from a study of cytomegalovirus exposure and HLA in healthy donors. Across the whole study: Among the roughly 400 genotyped donors, 65% to 85% were placed in the Caucasian-associated ancestry cluster.

The study's findings and limits: The study labeled 150 to 200 TCR beta chains cytomegalovirus-associated. Common viral pathogens were later found to be apparently linked to several of the most significant clusters. Most TCR sequences were uncommon, yet certain public TCRs appeared in many donors.

CDR3 length: 15 residues. J lost 7 bases, V lost 5 bases, and 6 bases had no gene match. The V gene's germline CDR1 is SNHLY and CDR2 FYNNEI. The chain uses TRBV2 and TRBJ2-1; 12 bases line up with TRBD2. The TCR was taken from a woman in her forties in good health and CMV-seronegative. Sequencing was done on a sample of PBMCs. As DNA, the CDR3 is TGTGCCAGCAGTCTAGCGGGGGGGGTATTAAATGAGCAGTTCTTC. Translation gives CASSLAGGVLNEQFF.